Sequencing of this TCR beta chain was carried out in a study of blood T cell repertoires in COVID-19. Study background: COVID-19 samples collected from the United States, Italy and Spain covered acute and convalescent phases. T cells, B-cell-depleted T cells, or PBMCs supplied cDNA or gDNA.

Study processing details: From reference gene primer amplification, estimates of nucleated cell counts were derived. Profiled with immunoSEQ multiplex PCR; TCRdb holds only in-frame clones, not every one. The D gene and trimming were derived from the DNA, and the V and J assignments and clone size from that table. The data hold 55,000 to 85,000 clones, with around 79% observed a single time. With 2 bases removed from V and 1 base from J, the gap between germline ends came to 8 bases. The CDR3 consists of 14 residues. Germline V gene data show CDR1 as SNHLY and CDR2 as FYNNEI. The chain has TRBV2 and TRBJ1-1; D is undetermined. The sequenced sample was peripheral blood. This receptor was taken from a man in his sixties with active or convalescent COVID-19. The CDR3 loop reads CASSERGRNTEAFF. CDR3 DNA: TGTGCCAGCAGTGAACGGGGTCGGAACACTGAAGCTTTCTTT.